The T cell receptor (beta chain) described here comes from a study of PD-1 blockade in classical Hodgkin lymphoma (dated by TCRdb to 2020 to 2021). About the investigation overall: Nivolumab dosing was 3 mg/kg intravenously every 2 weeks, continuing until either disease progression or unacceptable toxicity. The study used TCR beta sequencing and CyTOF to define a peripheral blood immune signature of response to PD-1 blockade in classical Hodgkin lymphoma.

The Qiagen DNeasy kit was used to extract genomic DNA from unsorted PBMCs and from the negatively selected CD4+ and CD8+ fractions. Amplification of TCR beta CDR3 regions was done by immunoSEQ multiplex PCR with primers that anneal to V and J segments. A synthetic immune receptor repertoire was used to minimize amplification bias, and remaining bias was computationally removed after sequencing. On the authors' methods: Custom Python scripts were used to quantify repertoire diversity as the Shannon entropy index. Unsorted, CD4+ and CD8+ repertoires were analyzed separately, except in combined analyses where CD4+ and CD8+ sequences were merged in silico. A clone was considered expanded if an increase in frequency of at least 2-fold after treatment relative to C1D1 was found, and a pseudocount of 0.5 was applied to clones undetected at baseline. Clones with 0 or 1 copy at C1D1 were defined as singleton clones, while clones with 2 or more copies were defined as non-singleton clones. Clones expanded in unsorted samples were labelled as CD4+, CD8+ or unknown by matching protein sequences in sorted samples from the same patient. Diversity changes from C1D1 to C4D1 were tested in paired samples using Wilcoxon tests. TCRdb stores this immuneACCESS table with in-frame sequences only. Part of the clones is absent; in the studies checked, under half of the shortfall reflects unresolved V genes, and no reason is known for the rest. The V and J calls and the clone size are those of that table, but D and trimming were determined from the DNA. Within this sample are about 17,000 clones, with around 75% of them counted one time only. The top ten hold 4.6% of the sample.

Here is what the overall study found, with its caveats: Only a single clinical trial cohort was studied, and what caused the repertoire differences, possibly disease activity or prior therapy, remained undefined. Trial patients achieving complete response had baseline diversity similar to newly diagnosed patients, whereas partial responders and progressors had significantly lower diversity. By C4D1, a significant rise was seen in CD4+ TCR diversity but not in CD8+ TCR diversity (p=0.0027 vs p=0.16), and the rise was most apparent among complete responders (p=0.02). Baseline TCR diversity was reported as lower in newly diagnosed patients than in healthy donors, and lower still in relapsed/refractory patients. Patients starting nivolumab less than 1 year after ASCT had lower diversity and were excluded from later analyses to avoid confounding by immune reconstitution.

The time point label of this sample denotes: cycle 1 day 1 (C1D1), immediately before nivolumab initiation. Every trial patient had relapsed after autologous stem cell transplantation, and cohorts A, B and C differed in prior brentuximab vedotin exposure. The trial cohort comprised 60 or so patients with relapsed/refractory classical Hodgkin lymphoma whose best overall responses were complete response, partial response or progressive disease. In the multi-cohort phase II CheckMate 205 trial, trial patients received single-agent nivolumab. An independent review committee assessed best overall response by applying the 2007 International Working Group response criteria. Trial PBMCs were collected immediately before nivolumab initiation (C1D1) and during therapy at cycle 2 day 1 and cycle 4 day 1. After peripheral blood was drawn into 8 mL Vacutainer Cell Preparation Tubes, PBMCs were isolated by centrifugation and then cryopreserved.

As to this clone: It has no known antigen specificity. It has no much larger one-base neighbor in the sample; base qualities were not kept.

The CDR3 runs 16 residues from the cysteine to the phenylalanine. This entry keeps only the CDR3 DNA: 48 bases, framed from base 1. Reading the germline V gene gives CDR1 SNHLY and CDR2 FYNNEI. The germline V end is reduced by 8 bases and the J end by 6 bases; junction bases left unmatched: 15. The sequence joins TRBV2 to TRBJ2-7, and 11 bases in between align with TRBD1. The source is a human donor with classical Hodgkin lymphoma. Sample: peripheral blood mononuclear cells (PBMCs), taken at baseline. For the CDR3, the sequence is CASWLGQGAVGVEQYF. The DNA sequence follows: TGTGCCAGCTGGTTAGGACAGGGGGCGGTAGGTGTCGAGCAGTACTTC.